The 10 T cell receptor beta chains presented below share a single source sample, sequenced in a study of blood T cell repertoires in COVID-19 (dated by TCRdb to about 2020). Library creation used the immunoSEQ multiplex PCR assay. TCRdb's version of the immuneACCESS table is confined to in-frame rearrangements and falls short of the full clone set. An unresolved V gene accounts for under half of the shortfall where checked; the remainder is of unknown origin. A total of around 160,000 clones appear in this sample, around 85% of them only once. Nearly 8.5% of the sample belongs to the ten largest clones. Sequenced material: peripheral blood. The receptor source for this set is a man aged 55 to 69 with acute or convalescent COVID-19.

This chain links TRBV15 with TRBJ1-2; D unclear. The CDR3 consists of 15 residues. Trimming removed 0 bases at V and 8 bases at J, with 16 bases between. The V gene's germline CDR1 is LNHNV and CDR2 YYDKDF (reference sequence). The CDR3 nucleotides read TGTGCCACCAGCAGAGATCTAGAGGGATCGCGAGGCTACACCTTC. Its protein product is CATSRDLEGSRGYTF.

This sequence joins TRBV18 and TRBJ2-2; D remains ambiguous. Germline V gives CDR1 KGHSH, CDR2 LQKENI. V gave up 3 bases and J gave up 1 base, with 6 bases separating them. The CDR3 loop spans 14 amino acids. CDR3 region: CASSPFKNTGELFF. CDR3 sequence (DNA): TGTGCCAGCTCACCCTTTAAGAACACCGGGGAGCTGTTTTTT. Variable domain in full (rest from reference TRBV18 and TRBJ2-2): NAGVMQNPRHLVRRRGQEARLRCSPMKGHSHVYWYRQLPEEGLKFMVYLQKENIIDESGMPKERFSAEFPKEGPSILRIQQVVRGDSAAYFCASSPFKNTGELFFGEGSRLTVL.

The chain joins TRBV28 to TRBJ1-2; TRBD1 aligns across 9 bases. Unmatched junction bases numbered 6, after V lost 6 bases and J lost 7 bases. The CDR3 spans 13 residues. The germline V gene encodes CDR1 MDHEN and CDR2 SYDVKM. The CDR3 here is CASSRQGVGGYTF. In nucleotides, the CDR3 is TGTGCCAGCAGCCGACAGGGGGTGGGTGGCTACACCTTC.

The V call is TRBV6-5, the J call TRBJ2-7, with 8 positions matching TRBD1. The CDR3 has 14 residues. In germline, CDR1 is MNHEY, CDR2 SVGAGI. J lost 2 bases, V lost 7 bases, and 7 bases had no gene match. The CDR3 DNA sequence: TGTGCCAGCACCACAACAGGGGGAACCTACGAGCAGTACTTC. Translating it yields CASTTTGGTYEQYF.

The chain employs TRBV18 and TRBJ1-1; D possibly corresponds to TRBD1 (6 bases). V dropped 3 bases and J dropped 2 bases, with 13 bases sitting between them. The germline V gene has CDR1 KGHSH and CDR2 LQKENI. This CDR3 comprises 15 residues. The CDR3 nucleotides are TGTGCCAGCTCACCGCGGGGGGCGGTTAACACTGAAGCTTTCTTT. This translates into CASSPRGAVNTEAFF. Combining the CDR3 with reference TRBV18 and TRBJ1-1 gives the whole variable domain NAGVMQNPRHLVRRRGQEARLRCSPMKGHSHVYWYRQLPEEGLKFMVYLQKENIIDESGMPKERFSAEFPKEGPSILRIQQVVRGDSAAYFCASSPRGAVNTEAFFGQGTRLTVV.

The CDR3 bases are TGTGCCAGCAGCGTAGAAGGCCTAGCGGTCCCTGGTGAGCAGTTCTTC. Translated: CASSVEGLAVPGEQFF. This chain uses TRBV9 with TRBJ2-1, with 7 bases that match TRBD2. Per the germline V gene, CDR1 is SGDLS and CDR2 is YYNGEE. V lost 0 bases, J lost 9 bases, and 12 bases stayed unmatched. The CDR3 contains 16 residues.

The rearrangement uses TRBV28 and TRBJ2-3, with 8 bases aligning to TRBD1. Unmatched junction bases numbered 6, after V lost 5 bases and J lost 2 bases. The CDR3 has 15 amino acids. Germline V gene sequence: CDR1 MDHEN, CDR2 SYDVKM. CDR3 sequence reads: CASSEGQGDTDTQYF. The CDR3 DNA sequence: TGTGCCAGCAGTGAAGGACAGGGAGACACAGATACGCAGTATTTT. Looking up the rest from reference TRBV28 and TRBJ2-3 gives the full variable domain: DVKVTQSSRYLVKRTGEKVFLECVQDMDHENMFWYRQDPGLGLRLIYFSYDVKMKEKGDIPEGYSVSREKKERFSLILESASTNQTSMYLCASSEGQGDTDTQYFGPGTRLTVL.

The CDR3 region is CASSLRGAGGGNEQFF. The CDR3 coding sequence is TGTGCCAGCAGCTTACGGGGTGCGGGAGGGGGCAATGAGCAGTTCTTC. This chain joins TRBV28 and TRBJ2-1; the match to TRBD2 covers 9 bases. The CDR3 loop spans 16 amino acids. Germline V lookup: CDR1 MDHEN, CDR2 SYDVKM. V shed 6 bases and J 6 bases; nucleotides not matched to a gene: 12.

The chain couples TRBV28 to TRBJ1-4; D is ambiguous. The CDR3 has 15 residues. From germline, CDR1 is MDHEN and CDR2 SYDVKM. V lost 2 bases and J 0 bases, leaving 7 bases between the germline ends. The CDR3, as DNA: TGTGCCAGCAGTTTAACGTTAGCAACTAATGAAAAACTGTTTTTT. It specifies CASSLTLATNEKLFF.

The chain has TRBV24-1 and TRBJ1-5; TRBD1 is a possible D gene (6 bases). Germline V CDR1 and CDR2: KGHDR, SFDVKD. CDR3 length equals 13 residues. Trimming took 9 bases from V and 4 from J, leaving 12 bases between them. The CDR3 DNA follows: TGTGCCACCCGGTGGGGGCCAAATCAGCCCCAGCATTTT. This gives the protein CATRWGPNQPQHF.